The entry that follows covers one T cell receptor (beta chain) sequence. Produced via immunoSEQ multiplex PCR; TCRdb's table is partial and in-frame only. The sample lists 2,500,000 or so clones; 93% were seen once. These data originate in a study of shared clonotypes between healthy human individuals. Germline V gene data show CDR1 as LNHDA and CDR2 as SQIVND (reference sequence). The germline V and J ends were trimmed by 0 bases and 1 base, with 9 bases remaining between them. CDR3 length: 15 amino acids. The clonotype was recovered from a man aged 18 to 30 in good health. Some clones in this sample may be carry-over from other donors' samples. The sequenced sample was naive CD4+ T cells from PBMCs. Subset given: CD45RA+ positively selected. This chain uses TRBV19 with TRBJ2-5; D is unclear. Here the CDR3 DNA reads TGTGCCAGTAGTATAGACGGACGCCCCCAAGAGACCCAGTACTTC. Encoded protein: CASSIDGRPQETQYF.